This TCR beta chain was sequenced in a study of T cells after posttransplantation cyclophosphamide. Trimming stripped 1 base from V and 7 bases from J, with 16 bases between. The CDR3 covers 15 residues. Germline V lookup: CDR1 SEHNR, CDR2 FQNEAQ (reference sequence). General study results and limits: Later blood repertoires were often dominated by clones from the donor CD8+ memory compartment.

Assay: immunoSEQ multiplex PCR; the TCRdb copy retains only in-frame clones and omits some. The sample holds roughly 3,000 clones; roughly three fifths are singletons and the top ten take around 28%. A remark on this clone: Its antigen is undetermined.

Specimen: memory CD8+ T cells sorted from blood. This TCR was recovered from a woman aged 30 to 39 in good health and a related stem cell transplant donor. This chain connects TRBV7-9 to TRBJ2-5, with D possibly matching TRBD2 (6 bases). The CDR3 region has the DNA TGTGCCAGCAGCTTAGTGGGCGGGGAATTAGTGACCCAGTACTTC. Its translation is CASSLVGGELVTQYF.